This T cell receptor (beta chain) was sequenced in a study of identical twins. After template switching added a universal primer site, the resulting cDNA carried unique molecular identifiers. From the 5' RACE reads, TCRdb called clonotypes with MiXCR, one entry per CDR3 protein. The repertoire holds 310,000 or so distinct CDR3 sequences, with more than 6.5% as singletons. General study findings and limits: Fewer insertions marked abundant cord blood beta clonotypes; young adult naive trended weakly, memory not at all. Conclusions were drawn cross-sectionally by statistical analysis, without following the same donors.

The CDR3 is 20 amino acids. Germline CDR1 reads MGHRA; CDR2 reads YSYEKL. After removal of 1 base from V and 6 bases from J, the junction contained 12 bases not matched to a gene. This clonotype was counted many times. Its antigen remains unknown. The sample was also reused in another study, on yellow fever vaccine responses in identical twins.

Sample: memory (CD45RO+) T cells sorted from blood. The receptor's source is a woman aged 18 to 35 in good health. The chain joins TRBV4-1 to TRBJ2-2; 15 bases match TRBD2. CDR3 sequence: CASSQGPLGLAGGPSGELFF. CDR3 coding DNA: TGCGCCAGCAGCCAAGGACCGCTCGGACTAGCGGGAGGGCCATCCGGGGAGCTGTTTTTT.